The next 11 T cell receptor beta chains were all read from a single sample in a study of blood T cell repertoires in COVID-19. Sequencing was performed with immunoSEQ multiplex PCR; in TCRdb, only in-frame clones are kept and a portion is missing. Of approximately 270,000 clones in the sample, over 75% are singletons; the top ten hold over 1.5%. The sequenced material came from PBMCs or T cells enriched from blood (not recorded which). The receptors shown here come from a man aged 40-49 years who had recovered from COVID-19.

The gene calls are TRBV24-1 and TRBJ2-3, with TRBD2 as a possible D gene (6 bases). The V and J ends lost 9 bases and 9 bases respectively, with 21 bases between them. This CDR3 comprises 14 residues. Looked up from germline, CDR1 is KGHDR and CDR2 is SFDVKD. The DNA for the CDR3 is TGTGCCACCGGGCCCCGGCAGCGGGTGGAAACGCAGTATTTT. Its translation is CATGPRQRVETQYF.

The chain's CDR3 is CASSLIASQETQYF. Here the CDR3 DNA reads TGCGCCAGCAGCTTAATCGCGAGCCAAGAGACCCAGTACTTC. This sequence joins TRBV5-1 and TRBJ2-5; D is undetermined. V gave up 2 bases and J gave up 1 base, with 9 bases separating them. Per germline, CDR1 SGHRS and CDR2 YFSETQ. The CDR3 has 14 residues.

The rearrangement uses TRBV5-4 and TRBJ1-4; TRBD1 agrees at 9 bases. This CDR3 region has 15 residues. Germline V gene lookup returns CDR1 SGHNT and CDR2 YYREEE (reference sequence). V trimming: 4 bases; J trimming: 4 bases; junction bases outside the gene matches: 5. For the CDR3, the DNA is TGTGCCAGCAGCCTCCCGGACAGGGGTAATGAAAAACTGTTTTTT. Its protein is CASSLPDRGNEKLFF.

The chain recombines TRBV3-1 (or the pseudogene TRBV3-2) with TRBJ2-1, with TRBD2 as a possible D gene (7 bases). The CDR3 covers 17 residues. CDR1 is LGHDT and CDR2 is YNNKEL in the germline V gene (reference sequence). V dropped 0 bases and J dropped 4 bases, with 16 bases sitting between them. Here the CDR3 reads CASSQDLWGGLYNEQFF. In nucleotides, the CDR3 is TGTGCCAGCAGCCAAGATCTGTGGGGGGGGCTTTACAATGAGCAGTTCTTC.

The J gene is TRBJ1-5, the V gene TRBV28, with TRBD1 as a possible D gene (5 bases). Trimming removed 6 bases from V and 4 bases from J, with 10 bases in between. Germline V lookup: CDR1 MDHEN, CDR2 SYDVKM. The CDR3 length is 13 residues. The CDR3 here is CASSGGGNQPQHF. The CDR3 nucleotides are TGTGCCAGCAGCGGGGGGGGGAATCAGCCCCAGCATTTT.

This chain uses TRBV27 with TRBJ2-3, with D maybe TRBD2 (5 bases). CDR1 is MNHEY and CDR2 is SMNVEV in the germline V gene (reference sequence). The CDR3 contains 17 residues. V lost 4 bases and J 0 bases, leaving 17 bases between the germline ends. The CDR3 coding sequence is TGTGCCAGCAGTTCTCTGCCTAGCTCAACTAGCACAGATACGCAGTATTTT. Translation gives CASSSLPSSTSTDTQYF.

J is TRBJ1-1 and V is TRBV19; 8 bases match TRBD1. V trimming: 5 bases; J trimming: 1 base; junction bases outside the gene matches: 3. The length of the CDR3 is 14 residues. Germline values: CDR1 LNHDA, CDR2 SQIVND (reference sequence). The CDR3, as DNA: TGTGCCAGTAGTGACGGACAGGGGAACACTGAAGCTTTCTTT. Its translation: CASSDGQGNTEAFF.

This CDR3 is CASSPWDRDQPQHF. DNA for the CDR3: TGTGCCAGCTCACCATGGGACAGGGATCAGCCCCAGCATTTT. This sequence joins TRBV18 and TRBJ1-5; 9 positions match TRBD1. Germline values: CDR1 KGHSH, CDR2 LQKENI. The CDR3 length is 14 residues. V dropped 2 bases and J dropped 5; count of bases not matched to a gene: 1.

V gene TRBV18 combines with J gene TRBJ1-5, with D uncertain. With 4 bases removed from V and 0 bases from J, the gap between germline ends came to 4 bases. CDR3 length: 13 amino acids. Germline CDR1 KGHSH, CDR2 LQKENI. CDR3 residues: CASSLHSNQPQHF. CDR3 in DNA: TGTGCCAGCTCACTTCATAGCAATCAGCCCCAGCATTTT.

This rearrangement joins TRBV27 to TRBJ2-5, with D possibly being TRBD1 (6 bases). CDR3 size: 13 residues. CDR1 MNHEY and CDR2 SMNVEV come from the germline V gene (reference sequence). V lost 4 bases to trimming and J lost 5 bases, with 11 bases between them. The CDR3 loop reads CASSWGLRETQYF. CDR3 DNA sequence: TGTGCCAGCAGTTGGGGGCTTAGGGAGACCCAGTACTTC.

This chain links TRBV20-1 with TRBJ1-2; D might be TRBD1 (5 bases). This CDR3 is built from 17 residues. Germline CDR1 DFQATT, CDR2 SNEGSKA (reference sequence). Trimming stripped 3 bases from V and 1 base from J, with 21 bases between. The CDR3 loop reads CSASPLGPTDYNYGYTF. CDR3 DNA: TGCAGTGCTAGTCCCTTGGGCCCGACAGATTATAACTATGGCTACACCTTC.